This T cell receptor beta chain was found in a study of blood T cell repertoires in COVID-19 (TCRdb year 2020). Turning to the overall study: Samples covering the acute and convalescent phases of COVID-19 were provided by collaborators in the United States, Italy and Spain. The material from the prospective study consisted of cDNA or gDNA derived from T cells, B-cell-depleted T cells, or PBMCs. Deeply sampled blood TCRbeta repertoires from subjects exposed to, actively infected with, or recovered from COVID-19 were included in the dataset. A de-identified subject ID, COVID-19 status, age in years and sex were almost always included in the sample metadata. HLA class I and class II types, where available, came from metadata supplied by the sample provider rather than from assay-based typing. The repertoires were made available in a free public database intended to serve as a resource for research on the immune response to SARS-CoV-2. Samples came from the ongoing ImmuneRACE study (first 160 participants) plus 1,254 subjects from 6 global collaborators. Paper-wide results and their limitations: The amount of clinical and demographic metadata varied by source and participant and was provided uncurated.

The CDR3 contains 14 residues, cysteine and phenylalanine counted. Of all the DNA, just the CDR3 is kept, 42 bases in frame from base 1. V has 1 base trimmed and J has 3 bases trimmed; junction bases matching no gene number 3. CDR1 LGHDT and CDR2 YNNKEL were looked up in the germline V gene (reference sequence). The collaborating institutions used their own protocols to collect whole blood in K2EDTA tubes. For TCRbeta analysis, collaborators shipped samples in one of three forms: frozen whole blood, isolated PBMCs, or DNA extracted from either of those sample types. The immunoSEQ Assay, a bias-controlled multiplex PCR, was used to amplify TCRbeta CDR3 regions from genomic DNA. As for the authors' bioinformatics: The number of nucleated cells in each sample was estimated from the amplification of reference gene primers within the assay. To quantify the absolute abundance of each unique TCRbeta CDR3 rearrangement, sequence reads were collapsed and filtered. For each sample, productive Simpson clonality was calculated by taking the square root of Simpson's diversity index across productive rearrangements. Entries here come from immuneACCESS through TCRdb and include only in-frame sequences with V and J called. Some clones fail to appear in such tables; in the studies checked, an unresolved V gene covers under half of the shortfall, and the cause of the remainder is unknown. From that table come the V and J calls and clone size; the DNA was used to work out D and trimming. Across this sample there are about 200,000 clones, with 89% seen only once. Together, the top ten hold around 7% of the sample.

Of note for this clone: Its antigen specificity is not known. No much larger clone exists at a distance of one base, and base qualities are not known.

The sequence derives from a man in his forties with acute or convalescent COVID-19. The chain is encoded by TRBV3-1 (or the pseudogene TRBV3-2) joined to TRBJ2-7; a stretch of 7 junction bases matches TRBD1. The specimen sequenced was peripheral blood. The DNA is TGTGCCAGCAGCCAAGCCGCAGGGGGCTACGAGCAGTACTTC. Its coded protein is CASSQAAGGYEQYF.